This is a list of T cell receptor beta chains from one sample in a study of control samples from healthy donors and cancer patients. The table came from immunoSEQ multiplex PCR; TCRdb's copy has only in-frame clones and leaves some out. The table lists around 90,000 clones, 85% of them singletons. The sequenced sample consisted of blood. The receptors come from a man aged 30-40 years in good health. CDR3s include the opening cysteine and the closing phenylalanine or tryptophan. The D gene is left open where the match is weak. The listing skips clone size in some rows; elsewhere it reads once, few, many or a size class.

V gene	J gene	D gene	clone size	CDR3 protein	CDR3 DNA
TRBV7-2	TRBJ1-6	TRBD1	-	CASSGGGQGFYNSPLHF	TGTGCCAGCAGCGGCGGAGGACAGGGCTTTTATAATTCACCCCTCCACTTT
TRBV6-1	TRBJ2-7	-	-	CASSATPGTVSYEQYF	TGTGCCAGCAGTGCCACCCCCGGGACGGTGAGCTACGAGCAGTACTTC
TRBV2	TRBJ1-2	-	once	CASTVQVNYGYTF	TGTGCCAGCACGGTACAGGTCAACTATGGCTACACCTTC
TRBV4-2	TRBJ1-4	-	-	CASSQEGDSGEKLFF	TGTGCCAGCAGCCAAGAAGGAGATTCGGGTGAAAAACTGTTTTTT
TRBV30	TRBJ1-2	-	-	CAWSVPPGGYTF	TGTGCCTGGAGTGTACCCCCTGGAGGCTACACCTTC
TRBV4-2	TRBJ1-2	TRBD1	-	CASSQEAQGAYGYTF	TGTGCCAGCAGCCAAGAGGCACAGGGGGCCTATGGCTACACCTTC
TRBV11-2	TRBJ2-1	TRBD1	-	CASSLGQGDYNEQFF	TGTGCCAGCAGCTTAGGACAGGGGGACTACAATGAGCAGTTCTTC
TRBV15	TRBJ2-7	TRBD1	-	CATSRGRRTGTGSYEQYF	TGTGCCACCAGCAGAGGCAGGCGGACCGGGACAGGGTCGTACGAGCAGTACTTC
TRBV5-6	TRBJ2-7	-	-	CASSSGGAGTAYYEQYF	TGTGCCAGCAGCTCGGGCGGGGCCGGGACAGCCTACTACGAGCAGTACTTC
TRBV6-4	TRBJ2-2	-	-	CASSVEGGNTGELFF	TGTGCCAGCAGTGTTGAGGGGGGGAACACCGGGGAGCTGTTTTTT
TRBV6-1	TRBJ1-6	-	once	CASSDSHGFGSLHF	TGTGCCAGCAGTGACAGCCACGGATTCGGGTCCCTCCACTTT
TRBV3-1/TRBV3-2	TRBJ2-4	TRBD2	-	CASSPQSGRAKNIQYF	TGTGCCAGCAGCCCCCAGAGCGGGAGAGCCAAAAACATTCAGTACTTC
TRBV2	TRBJ1-6	TRBD1	-	CASSGRTGVFNSPLHF	TGTGCCAGCAGTGGAAGGACAGGGGTATTTAATTCACCCCTCCACTTT
TRBV13	TRBJ1-5	-	-	CASSFPRTDSNQPQHF	TGTGCCAGCAGCTTTCCCCGGACAGATAGCAATCAGCCCCAGCATTTT
TRBV6-1	TRBJ1-2	-	-	CASSEFPIYGYTF	TGTGCCAGCAGTGAATTTCCGATCTATGGCTACACCTTC
TRBV5-1	TRBJ1-1	-	-	CASSLAAGNTEAFF	TGCGCCAGCAGCTTGGCCGCGGGGAACACTGAAGCTTTCTTT